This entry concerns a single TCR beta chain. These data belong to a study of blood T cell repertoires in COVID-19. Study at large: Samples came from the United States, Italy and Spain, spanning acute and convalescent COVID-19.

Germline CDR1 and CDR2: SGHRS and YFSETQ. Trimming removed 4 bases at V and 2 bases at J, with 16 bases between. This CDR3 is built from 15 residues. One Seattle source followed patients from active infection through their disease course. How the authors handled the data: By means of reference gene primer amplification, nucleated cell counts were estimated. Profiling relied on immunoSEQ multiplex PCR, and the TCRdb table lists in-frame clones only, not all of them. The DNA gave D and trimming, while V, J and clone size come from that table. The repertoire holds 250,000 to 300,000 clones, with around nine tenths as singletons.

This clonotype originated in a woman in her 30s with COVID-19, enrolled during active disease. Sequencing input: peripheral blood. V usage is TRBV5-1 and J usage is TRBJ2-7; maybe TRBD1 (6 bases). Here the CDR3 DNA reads TGCGCCAGCAGCGCACAGGGATCTAAGGCCTACGAGCAGTACTTC. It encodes CASSAQGSKAYEQYF.